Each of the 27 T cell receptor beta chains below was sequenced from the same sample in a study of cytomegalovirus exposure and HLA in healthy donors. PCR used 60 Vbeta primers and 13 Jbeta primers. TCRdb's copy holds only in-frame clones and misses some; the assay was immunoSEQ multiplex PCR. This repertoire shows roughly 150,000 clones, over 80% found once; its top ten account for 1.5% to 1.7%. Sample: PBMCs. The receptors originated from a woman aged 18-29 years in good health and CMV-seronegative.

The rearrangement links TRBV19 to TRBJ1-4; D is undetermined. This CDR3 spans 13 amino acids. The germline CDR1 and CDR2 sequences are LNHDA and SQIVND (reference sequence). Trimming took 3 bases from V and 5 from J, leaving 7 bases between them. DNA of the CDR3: TGTGCCAGTAGTATGCGAGGGAATGAAAAACTGTTTTTT. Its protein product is CASSMRGNEKLFF.

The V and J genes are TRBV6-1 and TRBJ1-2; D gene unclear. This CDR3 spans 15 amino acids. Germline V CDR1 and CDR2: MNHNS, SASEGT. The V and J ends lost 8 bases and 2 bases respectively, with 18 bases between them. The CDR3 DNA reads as TGTGCCAGCTTCCGAGCCGGGAGACCAAACTATGGCTACACCTTC. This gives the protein CASFRAGRPNYGYTF.

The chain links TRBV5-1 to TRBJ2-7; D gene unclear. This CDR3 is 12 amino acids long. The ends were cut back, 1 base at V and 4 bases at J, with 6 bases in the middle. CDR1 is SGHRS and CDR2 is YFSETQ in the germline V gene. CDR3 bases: TGCGCCAGCAGCTTGAACCAGTACGAGCAGTACTTC. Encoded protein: CASSLNQYEQYF.

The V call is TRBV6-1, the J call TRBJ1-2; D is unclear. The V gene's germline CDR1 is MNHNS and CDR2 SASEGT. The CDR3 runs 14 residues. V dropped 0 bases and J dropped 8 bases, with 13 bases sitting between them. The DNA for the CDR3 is TGTGCCAGCAGTGAAGCGCGAGATTGGAGCGGCTACACCTTC. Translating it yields CASSEARDWSGYTF.

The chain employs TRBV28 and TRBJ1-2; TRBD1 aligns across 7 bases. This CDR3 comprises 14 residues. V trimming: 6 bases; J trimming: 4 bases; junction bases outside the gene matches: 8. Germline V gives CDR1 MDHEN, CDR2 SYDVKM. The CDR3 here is CASRSGQYFYGYTF. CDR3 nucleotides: TGTGCCAGCAGATCGGGACAGTACTTCTATGGCTACACCTTC.

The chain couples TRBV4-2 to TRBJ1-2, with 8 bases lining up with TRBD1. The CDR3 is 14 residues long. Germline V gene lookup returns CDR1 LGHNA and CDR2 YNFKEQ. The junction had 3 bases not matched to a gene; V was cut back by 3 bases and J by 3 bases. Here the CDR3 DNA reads TGTGCCAGCAGCCACTTGGACAGGGACTATGGCTACACCTTC. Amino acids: CASSHLDRDYGYTF.

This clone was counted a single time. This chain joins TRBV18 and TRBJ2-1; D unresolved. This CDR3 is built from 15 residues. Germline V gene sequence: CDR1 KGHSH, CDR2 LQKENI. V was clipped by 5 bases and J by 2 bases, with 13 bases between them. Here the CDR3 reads CASSSNRATYNEQFF. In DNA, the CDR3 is TGTGCCAGCTCATCAAACAGAGCTACCTACAATGAGCAGTTCTTC. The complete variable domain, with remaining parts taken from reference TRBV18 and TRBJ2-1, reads NAGVMQNPRHLVRRRGQEARLRCSPMKGHSHVYWYRQLPEEGLKFMVYLQKENIIDESGMPKERFSAEFPKEGPSILRIQQVVRGDSAAYFCASSSNRATYNEQFFGPGTRLTVL.

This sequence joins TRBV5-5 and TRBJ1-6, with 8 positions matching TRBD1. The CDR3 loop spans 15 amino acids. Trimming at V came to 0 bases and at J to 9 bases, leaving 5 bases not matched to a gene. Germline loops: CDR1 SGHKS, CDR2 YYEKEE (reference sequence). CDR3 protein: CASSLDATGGSPLHF. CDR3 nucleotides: TGTGCCAGCAGCTTGGACGCTACAGGGGGTTCACCCCTCCACTTT.

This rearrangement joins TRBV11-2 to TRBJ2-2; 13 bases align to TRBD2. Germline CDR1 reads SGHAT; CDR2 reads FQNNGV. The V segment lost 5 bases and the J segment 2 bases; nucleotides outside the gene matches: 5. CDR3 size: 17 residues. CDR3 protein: CASSRTSGGRNTGELFF. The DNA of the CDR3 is TGTGCCAGCAGCCGGACTAGCGGGGGCCGTAACACCGGGGAGCTGTTTTTT.

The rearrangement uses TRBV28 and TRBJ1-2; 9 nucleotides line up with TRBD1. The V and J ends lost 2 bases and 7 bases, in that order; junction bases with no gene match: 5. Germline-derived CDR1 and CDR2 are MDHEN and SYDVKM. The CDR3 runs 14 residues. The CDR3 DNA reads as TGTGCCAGCAGTTTAGTGGGACAGGGTTTTGGCTACACCTTC. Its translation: CASSLVGQGFGYTF.

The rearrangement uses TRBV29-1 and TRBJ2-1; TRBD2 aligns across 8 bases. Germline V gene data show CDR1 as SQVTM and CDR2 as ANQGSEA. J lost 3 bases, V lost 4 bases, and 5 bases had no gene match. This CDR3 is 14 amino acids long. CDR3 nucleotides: TGCAGCGTTGGTGGCGGGGGGTTCTACAATGAGCAGTTCTTC. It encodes CSVGGGGFYNEQFF.

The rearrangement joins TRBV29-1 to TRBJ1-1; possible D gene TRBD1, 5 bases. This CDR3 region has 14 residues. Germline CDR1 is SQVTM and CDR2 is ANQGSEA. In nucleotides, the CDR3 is TGCAGTCTCGTGGGCGGGGGACGGACCACTGAAGCTTTCTTT. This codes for CSLVGGGRTTEAFF.

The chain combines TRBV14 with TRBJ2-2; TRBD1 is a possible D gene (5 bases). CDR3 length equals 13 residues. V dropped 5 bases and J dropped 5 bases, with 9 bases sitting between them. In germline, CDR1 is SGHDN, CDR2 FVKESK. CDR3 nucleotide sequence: TGTGCCAGCAGCGCCCAGGGTACCGGGGAGCTGTTTTTT. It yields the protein CASSAQGTGELFF.

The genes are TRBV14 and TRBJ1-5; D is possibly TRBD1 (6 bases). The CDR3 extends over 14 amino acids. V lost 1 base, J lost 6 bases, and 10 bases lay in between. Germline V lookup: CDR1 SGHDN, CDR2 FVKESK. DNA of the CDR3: TGTGCCAGCAGCCAAGGAGGGGGACGTCAGCCCCAGCATTTT. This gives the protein CASSQGGGRQPQHF.

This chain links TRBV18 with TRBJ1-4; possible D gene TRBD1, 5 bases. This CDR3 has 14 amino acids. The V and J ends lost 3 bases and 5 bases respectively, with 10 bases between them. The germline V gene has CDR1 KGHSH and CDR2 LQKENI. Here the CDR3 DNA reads TGTGCCAGCTCACCGGGGCAGGAAAATGAAAAACTGTTTTTT. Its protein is CASSPGQENEKLFF.

In nucleotides, the CDR3 is TGTGCCAGCAGCGCGGGACTAGCGGGGGGTTTTGAGACCCAGTACTTC. Its protein product is CASSAGLAGGFETQYF. V usage is TRBV5-4 and J usage is TRBJ2-5, with TRBD2 matching 15 bases. The CDR3 is 16 residues long. Germline CDR1 and CDR2: SGHNT and YYREEE (reference sequence). Trimming took 4 bases from V and 5 from J; bases not matched to a gene: 6. The full variable domain, its missing parts supplied by reference TRBV5-4 and TRBJ2-5, is ETGVTQSPTHLIKTRGQQVTLRCSSQSGHNTVSWYQQALGQGPQFIFQYYREEENGRGNFPPRFSGLQFPNYSSELNVNALELDDSALYLCASSAGLAGGFETQYFGPGTRLLVL.

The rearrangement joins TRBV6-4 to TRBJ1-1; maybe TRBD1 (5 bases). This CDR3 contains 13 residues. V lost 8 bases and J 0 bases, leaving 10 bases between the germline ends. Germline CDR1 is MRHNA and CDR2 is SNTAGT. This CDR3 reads CASVGGMNTEAFF. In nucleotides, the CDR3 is TGTGCCAGCGTGGGGGGTATGAACACTGAAGCTTTCTTT.

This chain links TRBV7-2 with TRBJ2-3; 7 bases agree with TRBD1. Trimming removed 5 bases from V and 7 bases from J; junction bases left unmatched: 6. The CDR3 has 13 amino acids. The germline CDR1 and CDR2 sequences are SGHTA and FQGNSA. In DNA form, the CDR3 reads TGTGCCAGCAGCCGGGACAGTACACATACGCAGTATTTT. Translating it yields CASSRDSTHTQYF.

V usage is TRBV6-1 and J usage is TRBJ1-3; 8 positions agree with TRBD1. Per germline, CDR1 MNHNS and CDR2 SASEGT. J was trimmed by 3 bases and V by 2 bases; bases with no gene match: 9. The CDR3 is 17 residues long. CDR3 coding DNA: TGTGCCAGCAGTGAATGGCCAGGGGGCGCTTATGGAAACACCATATATTTT. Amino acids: CASSEWPGGAYGNTIYF.

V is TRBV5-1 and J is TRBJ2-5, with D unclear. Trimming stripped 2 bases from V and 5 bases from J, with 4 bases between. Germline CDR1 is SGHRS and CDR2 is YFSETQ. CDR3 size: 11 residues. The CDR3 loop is CASSFSETQYF. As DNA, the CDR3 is TGCGCCAGCAGCTTCAGTGAGACCCAGTACTTC.

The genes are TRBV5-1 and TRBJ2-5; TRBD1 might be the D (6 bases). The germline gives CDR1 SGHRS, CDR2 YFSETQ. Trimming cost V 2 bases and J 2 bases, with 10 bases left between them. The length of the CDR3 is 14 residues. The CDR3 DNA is TGCGCCAGCAGCTTCAACAGGGAACAAGAGACCCAGTACTTC. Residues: CASSFNREQETQYF.

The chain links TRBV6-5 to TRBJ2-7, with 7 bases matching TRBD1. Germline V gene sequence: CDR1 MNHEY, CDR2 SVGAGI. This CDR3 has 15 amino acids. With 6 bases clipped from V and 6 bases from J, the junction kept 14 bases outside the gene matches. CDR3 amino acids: CASRSTTGSYFEQYF. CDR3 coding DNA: TGTGCCAGCAGGTCGACGACAGGGTCTTATTTCGAGCAGTACTTC.

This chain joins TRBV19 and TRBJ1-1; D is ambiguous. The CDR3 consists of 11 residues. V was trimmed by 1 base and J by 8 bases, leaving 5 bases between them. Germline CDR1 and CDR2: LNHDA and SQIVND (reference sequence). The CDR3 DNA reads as TGTGCCAGTAGTATAGCGCGGGAAGCTTTCTTT. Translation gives CASSIAREAFF. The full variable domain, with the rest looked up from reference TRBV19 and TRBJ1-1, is DGGITQSPKYLFRKEGQNVTLSCEQNLNHDAMYWYRQDPGQGLRLIYYSQIVNDFQKGDIAEGYSVSREKKESFPLTVTSAQKNPTAFYLCASSIAREAFFGQGTRLTVV.

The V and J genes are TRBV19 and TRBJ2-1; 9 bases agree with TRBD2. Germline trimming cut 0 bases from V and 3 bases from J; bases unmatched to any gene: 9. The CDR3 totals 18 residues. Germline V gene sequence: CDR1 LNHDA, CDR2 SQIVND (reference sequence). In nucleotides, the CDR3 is TGTGCCAGTAGTATAGATAAGGGGCGGGGGGGTGACTACAATGAGCAGTTCTTC. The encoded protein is CASSIDKGRGGDYNEQFF.

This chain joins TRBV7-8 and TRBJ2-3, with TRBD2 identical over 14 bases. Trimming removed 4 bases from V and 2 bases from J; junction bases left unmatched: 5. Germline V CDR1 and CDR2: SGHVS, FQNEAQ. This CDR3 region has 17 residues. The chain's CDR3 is CASSSRLAGGATDTQYF. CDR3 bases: TGTGCCAGCAGCTCCCGACTAGCGGGGGGGGCCACAGATACGCAGTATTTT. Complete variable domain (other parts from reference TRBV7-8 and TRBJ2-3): GAGVSQSPRYKVAKRGQDVALRCDPISGHVSLFWYQQALGQGPEFLTYFQNEAQLDKSGLPSDRFFAERPEGSVSTLKIQRTQQEDSAVYLCASSSRLAGGATDTQYFGPGTRLTVL.

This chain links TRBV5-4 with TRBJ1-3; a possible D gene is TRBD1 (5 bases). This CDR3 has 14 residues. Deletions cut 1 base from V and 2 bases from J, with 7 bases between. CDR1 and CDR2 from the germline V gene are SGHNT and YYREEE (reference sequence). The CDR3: CASSLRGAGNTIYF. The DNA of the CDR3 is TGTGCCAGCAGCTTGCGGGGGGCTGGAAACACCATATATTTT.

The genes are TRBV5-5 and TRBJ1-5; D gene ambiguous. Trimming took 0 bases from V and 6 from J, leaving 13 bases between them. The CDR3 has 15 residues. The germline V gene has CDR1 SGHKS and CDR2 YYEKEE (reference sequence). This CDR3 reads CASSLGRGSGQPQHF. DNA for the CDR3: TGTGCCAGCAGCTTGGGGCGGGGTTCGGGTCAGCCCCAGCATTTT.